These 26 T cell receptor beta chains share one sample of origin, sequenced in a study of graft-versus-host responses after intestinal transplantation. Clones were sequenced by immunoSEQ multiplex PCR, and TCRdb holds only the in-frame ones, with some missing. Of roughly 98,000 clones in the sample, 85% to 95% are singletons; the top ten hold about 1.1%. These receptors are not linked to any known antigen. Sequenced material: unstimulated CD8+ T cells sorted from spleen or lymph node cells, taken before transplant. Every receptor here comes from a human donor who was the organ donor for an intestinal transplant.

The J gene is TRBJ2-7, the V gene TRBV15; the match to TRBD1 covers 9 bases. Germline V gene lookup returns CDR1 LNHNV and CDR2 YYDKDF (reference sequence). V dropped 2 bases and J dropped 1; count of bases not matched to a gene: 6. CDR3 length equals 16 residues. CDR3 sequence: CATSRSTGTGSYEQYF. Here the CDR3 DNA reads TGTGCCACCAGCAGATCAACCGGGACAGGGTCCTACGAGCAGTACTTC.

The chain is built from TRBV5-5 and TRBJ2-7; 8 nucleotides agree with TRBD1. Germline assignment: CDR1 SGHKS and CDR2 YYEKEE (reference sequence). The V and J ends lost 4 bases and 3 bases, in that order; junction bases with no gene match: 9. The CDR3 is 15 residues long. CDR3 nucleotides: TGTGCCAGCAGCAGGATCGACAGGGGTTACTACGAGCAGTACTTC. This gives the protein CASSRIDRGYYEQYF.

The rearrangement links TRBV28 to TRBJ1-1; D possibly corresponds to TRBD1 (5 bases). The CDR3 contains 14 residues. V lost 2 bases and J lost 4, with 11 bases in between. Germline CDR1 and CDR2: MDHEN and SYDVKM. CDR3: CASSLVRVGTEAFF. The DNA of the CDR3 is TGTGCCAGCAGTTTAGTCAGGGTAGGCACTGAAGCTTTCTTT. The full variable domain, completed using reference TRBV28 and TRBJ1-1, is DVKVTQSSRYLVKRTGEKVFLECVQDMDHENMFWYRQDPGLGLRLIYFSYDVKMKEKGDIPEGYSVSREKKERFSLILESASTNQTSMYLCASSLVRVGTEAFFGQGTRLTVV.

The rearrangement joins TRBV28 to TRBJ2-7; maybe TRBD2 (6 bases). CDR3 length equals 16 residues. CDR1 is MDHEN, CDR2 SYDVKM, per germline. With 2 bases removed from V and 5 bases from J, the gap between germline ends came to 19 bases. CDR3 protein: CASSLAPTAPGDEQYF. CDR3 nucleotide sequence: TGTGCCAGCAGTTTAGCCCCCACTGCCCCGGGGGACGAGCAGTACTTC.

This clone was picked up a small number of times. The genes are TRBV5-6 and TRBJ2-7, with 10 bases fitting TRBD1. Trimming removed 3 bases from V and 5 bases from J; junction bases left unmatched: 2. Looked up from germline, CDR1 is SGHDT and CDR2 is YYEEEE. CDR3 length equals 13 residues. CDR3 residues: CASSSGTGDEQYF. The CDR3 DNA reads TGTGCCAGCAGCTCCGGGACAGGGGACGAGCAGTACTTC.

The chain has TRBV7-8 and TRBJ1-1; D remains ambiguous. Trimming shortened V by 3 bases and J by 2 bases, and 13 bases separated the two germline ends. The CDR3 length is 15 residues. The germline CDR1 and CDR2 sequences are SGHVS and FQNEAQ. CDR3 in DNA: TGTGCCAGCAGCTTGGGCTCAGGTTATAACACTGAAGCTTTCTTT. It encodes CASSLGSGYNTEAFF.

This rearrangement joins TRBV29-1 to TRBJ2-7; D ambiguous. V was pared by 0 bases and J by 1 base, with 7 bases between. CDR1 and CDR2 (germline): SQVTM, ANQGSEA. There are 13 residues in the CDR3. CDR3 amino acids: CSVEEGRSYEQYF. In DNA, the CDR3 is TGCAGCGTTGAAGAGGGCAGATCCTACGAGCAGTACTTC.

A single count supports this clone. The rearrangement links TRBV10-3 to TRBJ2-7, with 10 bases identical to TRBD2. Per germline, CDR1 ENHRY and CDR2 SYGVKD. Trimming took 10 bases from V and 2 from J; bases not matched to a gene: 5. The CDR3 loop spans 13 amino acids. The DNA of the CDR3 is TGTGCCACCCTAGCGGGGGAGACCTACGAGCAGTACTTC. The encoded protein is CATLAGETYEQYF.

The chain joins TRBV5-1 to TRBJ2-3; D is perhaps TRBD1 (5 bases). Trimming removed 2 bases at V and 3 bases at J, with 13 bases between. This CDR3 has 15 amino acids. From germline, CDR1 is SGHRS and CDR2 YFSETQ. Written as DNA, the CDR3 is TGCGCCAGCAGCTTTTTCCAGGGCGCGACAGATACGCAGTATTTT. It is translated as CASSFFQGATDTQYF.

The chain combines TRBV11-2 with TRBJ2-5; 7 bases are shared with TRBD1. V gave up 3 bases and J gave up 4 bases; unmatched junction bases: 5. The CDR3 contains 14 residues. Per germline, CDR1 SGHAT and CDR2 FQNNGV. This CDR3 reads CASSLGRGIETQYF. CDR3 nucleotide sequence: TGTGCCAGCAGCTTGGGCAGGGGGATAGAGACCCAGTACTTC.

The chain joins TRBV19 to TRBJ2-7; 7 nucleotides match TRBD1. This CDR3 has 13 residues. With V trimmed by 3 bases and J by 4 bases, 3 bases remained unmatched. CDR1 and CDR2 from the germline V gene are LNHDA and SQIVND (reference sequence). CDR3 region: CASSITQGYEQYF. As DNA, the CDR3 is TGTGCCAGTAGTATTACACAGGGGTACGAGCAGTACTTC.

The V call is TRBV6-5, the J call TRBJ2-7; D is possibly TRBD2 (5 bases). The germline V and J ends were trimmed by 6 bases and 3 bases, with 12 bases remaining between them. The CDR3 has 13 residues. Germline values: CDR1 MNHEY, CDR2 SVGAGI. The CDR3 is CASSPGVFYEQYF. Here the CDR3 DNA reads TGTGCCAGCAGCCCCGGGGTCTTCTACGAGCAGTACTTC.

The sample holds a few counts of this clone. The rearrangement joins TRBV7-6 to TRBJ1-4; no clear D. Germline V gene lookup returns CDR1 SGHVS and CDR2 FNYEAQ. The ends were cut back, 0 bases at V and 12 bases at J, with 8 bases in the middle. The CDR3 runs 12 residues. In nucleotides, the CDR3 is TGTGCCAGCAGCTTAGCGGTCGGGGAACTGTTTTTT. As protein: CASSLAVGELFF.

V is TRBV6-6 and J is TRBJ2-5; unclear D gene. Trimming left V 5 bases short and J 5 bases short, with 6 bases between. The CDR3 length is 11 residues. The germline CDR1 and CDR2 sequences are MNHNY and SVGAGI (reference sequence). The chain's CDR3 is CASSLWETQYF. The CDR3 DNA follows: TGTGCCAGCAGTCTATGGGAGACCCAGTACTTC.

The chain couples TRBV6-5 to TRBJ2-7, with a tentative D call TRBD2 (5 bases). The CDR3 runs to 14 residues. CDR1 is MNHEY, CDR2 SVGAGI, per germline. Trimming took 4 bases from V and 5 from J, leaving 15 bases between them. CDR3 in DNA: TGTGCCAGCAGTTTAATCGGGAACGGGAACGAGCAGTACTTC. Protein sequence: CASSLIGNGNEQYF.

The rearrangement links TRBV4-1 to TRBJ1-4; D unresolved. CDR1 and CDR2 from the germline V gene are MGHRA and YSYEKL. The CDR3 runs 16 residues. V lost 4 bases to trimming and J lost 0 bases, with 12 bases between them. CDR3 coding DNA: TGCGCCAGCAGCCGCTTAATCACTTCAACTAATGAAAAACTGTTTTTT. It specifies CASSRLITSTNEKLFF.

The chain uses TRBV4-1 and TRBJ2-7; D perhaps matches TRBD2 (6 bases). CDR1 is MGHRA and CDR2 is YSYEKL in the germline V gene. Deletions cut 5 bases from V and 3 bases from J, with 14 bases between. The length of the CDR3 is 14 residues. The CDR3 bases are TGCGCCAGCAGCTATTCCGGGAGCCGCTACGAGCAGTACTTC. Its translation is CASSYSGSRYEQYF.

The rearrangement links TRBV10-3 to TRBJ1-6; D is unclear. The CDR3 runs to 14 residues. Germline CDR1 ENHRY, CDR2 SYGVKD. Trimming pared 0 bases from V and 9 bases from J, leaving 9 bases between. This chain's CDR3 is CAISESAPRSPLHF. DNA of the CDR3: TGTGCCATCAGTGAGTCGGCCCCCCGTTCACCCCTCCACTTT.

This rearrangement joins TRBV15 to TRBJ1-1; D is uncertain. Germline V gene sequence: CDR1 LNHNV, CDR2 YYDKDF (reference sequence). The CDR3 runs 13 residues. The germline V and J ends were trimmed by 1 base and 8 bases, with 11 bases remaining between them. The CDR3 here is CATSRGEGPEAFF. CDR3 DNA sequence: TGTGCCACCAGCAGAGGGGAGGGTCCGGAAGCTTTCTTT. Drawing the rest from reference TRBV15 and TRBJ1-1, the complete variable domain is DAMVIQNPRYQVTQFGKPVTLSCSQTLNHNVMYWYQQKSSQAPKLLFHYYDKDFNNEADTPDNFQSRRPNTSFCFLDIRSPGLGDTAMYLCATSRGEGPEAFFGQGTRLTVV.

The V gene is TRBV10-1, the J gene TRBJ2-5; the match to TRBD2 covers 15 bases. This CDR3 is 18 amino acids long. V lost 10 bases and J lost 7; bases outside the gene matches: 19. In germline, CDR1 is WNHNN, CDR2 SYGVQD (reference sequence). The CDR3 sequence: CATPKPRTSGGDVVTQYF. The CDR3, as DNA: TGCGCCACCCCAAAACCCCGGACTAGCGGGGGGGACGTGGTGACCCAGTACTTC.

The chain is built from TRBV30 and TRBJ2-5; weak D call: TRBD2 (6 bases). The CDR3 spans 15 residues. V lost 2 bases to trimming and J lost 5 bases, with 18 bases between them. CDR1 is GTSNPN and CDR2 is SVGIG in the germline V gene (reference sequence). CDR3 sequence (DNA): TGTGCCTGGAGTACGGGGGTCCCTTTGTGGGAGACCCAGTACTTC. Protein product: CAWSTGVPLWETQYF.

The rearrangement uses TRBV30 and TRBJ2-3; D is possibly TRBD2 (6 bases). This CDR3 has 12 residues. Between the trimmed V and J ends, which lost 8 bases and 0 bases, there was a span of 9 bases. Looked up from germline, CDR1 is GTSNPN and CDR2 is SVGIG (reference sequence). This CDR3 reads CAAGTSTDTQYF. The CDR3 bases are TGTGCCGCGGGGACTAGCACAGATACGCAGTATTTT.

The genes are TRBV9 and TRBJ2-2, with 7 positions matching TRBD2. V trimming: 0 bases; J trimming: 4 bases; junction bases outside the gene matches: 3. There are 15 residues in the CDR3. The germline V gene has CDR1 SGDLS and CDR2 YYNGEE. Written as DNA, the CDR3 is TGTGCCAGCAGCGTAGAAGCTAGCGGCACCGGGGAGCTGTTTTTT. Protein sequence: CASSVEASGTGELFF.

For the CDR3, the DNA is TGTGCCAGTAGACTAGCGGGGGACAATGAGCAGTTCTTC. Translation gives CASRLAGDNEQFF. The chain uses TRBV19 and TRBJ2-1, with TRBD2 identical over 11 bases. J was trimmed by 5 bases and V by 6 bases; bases with no gene match: 0. This CDR3 is 13 amino acids long. Germline lookup yields CDR1 LNHDA and CDR2 SQIVND (reference sequence).

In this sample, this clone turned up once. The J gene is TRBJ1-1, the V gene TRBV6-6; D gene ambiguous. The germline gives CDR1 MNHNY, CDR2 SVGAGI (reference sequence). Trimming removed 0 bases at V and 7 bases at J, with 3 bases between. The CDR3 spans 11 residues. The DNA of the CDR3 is TGTGCCAGCAGTTACTCGAGTGAAGCTTTCTTT. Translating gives CASSYSSEAFF.

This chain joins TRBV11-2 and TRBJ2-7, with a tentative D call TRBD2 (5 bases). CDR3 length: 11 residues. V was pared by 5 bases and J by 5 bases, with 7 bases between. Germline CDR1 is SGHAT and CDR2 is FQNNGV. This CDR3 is CASSHGDEQYF. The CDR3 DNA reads TGTGCCAGCAGCCACGGGGACGAGCAGTACTTC.